This T cell receptor (beta chain) was documented in a study of T cells in localized non-small cell lung cancer. Study-level findings and limits: As only one tumor region underwent sequencing, heterogeneity remains possible.

The repertoire was sequenced with immunoSEQ multiplex PCR; TCRdb's copy has only in-frame clones and lacks some. This sample has 45,000 to 70,000 clones, with 70% to 90% found just once. With respect to this clone: Its target is unknown.

This CDR3 contains 14 residues. CDR1 and CDR2 (germline): KGHSH, LQKENI. With V trimmed by 6 bases and J by 4 bases, 8 bases remained unmatched. The specimen was peripheral blood, collected before any cancer treatment. This TCR came from a woman between 35 and 75 years old with stage I lung adenocarcinoma. The genes are TRBV18 and TRBJ1-1; the match to TRBD1 covers 7 bases. CDR3 nucleotides: TGTGCCAGCTCCCCGCAGGGACAGAGCACTGAAGCTTTCTTT. It is translated as CASSPQGQSTEAFF.